A selection of T cell receptor beta chains follows, all from one sample in a study of beta chain features in type 1 diabetes. Sequenced by immunoSEQ multiplex PCR; TCRdb stores in-frame clones only, minus some. The sample lists 300,000 to 350,000 clones; around 9.3% were seen once. Sequenced: central memory CD4+ T cells from blood. These TCRs come from a man aged 30 to 39 with type 1 diabetes. Both conserved end residues are part of each CDR3. The D gene is left open where the match is weak. The size of a clone is reported for some rows only, either as once, few or many, or as a class for expanded clones.

few	TRBD1	TRBV18	TRBJ1-6	CASGGQGSNSPLHF	TGTGCCAGCGGAGGACAGGGATCGAATTCACCCCTCCACTTT
.	.	TRBV30	TRBJ2-7	CAWSRDWSSYEQYF	TGTGCCTGGAGCCGGGACTGGAGCTCCTACGAGCAGTACTTC
.	.	TRBV6-6	TRBJ2-4	CASTPEGNIQYF	TGTGCCAGCACCCCGGAGGGGAACATTCAGTACTTC
.	.	TRBV5-4	TRBJ1-4	CASRKSWEDEKLFF	TGTGCCAGCAGGAAATCTTGGGAAGATGAAAAACTGTTTTTT
.	.	TRBV7-9	TRBJ2-3	CASSLAGGPSTDTQYF	TGTGCCAGCAGCTTAGCCGGGGGCCCTAGCACAGATACGCAGTATTTT
few	.	TRBV2	TRBJ2-5	CASGSMWKETQYF	TGTGCCAGCGGCAGCATGTGGAAAGAGACCCAGTACTTC
few	TRBD2	TRBV7-2	TRBJ2-3	CASSPRLAGGDTQYF	TGTGCCAGCAGCCCACGACTAGCGGGGGGGGATACGCAGTATTTT
many	.	TRBV6-5	TRBJ2-1	CASSSGFSNEQFF	TGTGCCAGCAGCTCGGGGTTTTCGAATGAGCAGTTCTTC
few	TRBD1	TRBV28	TRBJ2-3	CASRPGGSGTQYF	TGTGCCAGCAGGCCAGGGGGCTCGGGTACGCAGTATTTT
.	.	TRBV6-1	TRBJ1-2	CASSRLGANTDGYTF	TGTGCCAGCAGTCGTCTGGGAGCTAACACGGATGGCTACACCTTC
many	TRBD1	TRBV29-1	TRBJ2-4	CSGRTGPQNIQYF	TGCAGCGGAAGGACAGGGCCCCAAAACATTCAGTACTTC
.	.	TRBV6-6	TRBJ1-5	CASSALGRDGWAQHF	TGTGCCAGCAGTGCCCTCGGACGGGACGGATGGGCCCAGCATTTT
few	.	TRBV5-1	TRBJ1-3	CASSTASSGNTIYF	TGCGCCAGCAGTACAGCGAGCTCTGGAAACACCATATATTTT
few	TRBD1	TRBV5-1	TRBJ1-5	CASSPQGQGNQPQHF	TGCGCCAGCAGCCCCCAGGGACAGGGGAATCAGCCCCAGCATTTT
few	.	TRBV7-2	TRBJ2-5	CASSLTRGETQYF	TGTGCCAGCAGCTTAACTCGGGGAGAGACCCAGTACTTC
.	TRBD1	TRBV4-3	TRBJ2-7	CASSQRTGAYEQYF	TGCGCCAGCAGCCAGAGGACAGGAGCCTACGAGCAGTACTTC
.	.	TRBV7-2	TRBJ1-1	CASGMGGLGEAFF	TGTGCCAGCGGCATGGGGGGGCTCGGTGAAGCTTTCTTT
few	.	TRBV9	TRBJ2-3	CASSVEEGRGDTQYF	TGTGCCAGCAGCGTAGAGGAGGGCCGGGGAGATACGCAGTATTTT
few	.	TRBV11-2	TRBJ2-6	CASSLGMGRNVLTF	TGTGCCAGCAGCTTAGGAATGGGGCGCAACGTCCTGACTTTC
.	.	TRBV7-2	TRBJ1-2	CASSLEAANYGYTF	TGTGCCAGCAGCTTAGAGGCCGCTAACTATGGCTACACCTTC
.	.	TRBV7-9	TRBJ2-3	CASRAHTQYF	TGTGCCAGTCGAGCCCATACGCAGTATTTT
few	TRBD1	TRBV5-8	TRBJ2-5	CASSSDRAQETQYF	TGTGCCAGCAGCTCGGACAGGGCGCAAGAGACCCAGTACTTC
.	.	TRBV9	TRBJ1-6	CASTSGASWNSPLHF	TGTGCCAGCACCTCTGGGGCTTCGTGGAATTCACCCCTCCACTTT
few	TRBD1	TRBV2	TRBJ1-4	CASSESATGGEKLFF	TGTGCCAGCAGTGAATCGGCCACAGGGGGTGAAAAACTGTTTTTT
few	.	TRBV7-6	TRBJ1-1	CASTSWDVAFF	TGTGCCAGCACTTCTTGGGACGTCGCTTTCTTT
few	.	TRBV18	TRBJ2-5	CASSPPGGYQETQYF	TGTGCCAGCTCACCTCCAGGGGGGTACCAAGAGACCCAGTACTTC
.	TRBD2	TRBV9	TRBJ2-5	CASSLERGLQETQYF	TGTGCCAGCAGCTTAGAGCGGGGGCTCCAAGAGACCCAGTACTTC
few	TRBD2	TRBV5-4	TRBJ2-2	CASSPTSGGSNTGELFF	TGTGCCAGCAGCCCGACTAGCGGGGGGTCCAACACCGGGGAGCTGTTTTTT
.	.	TRBV9	TRBJ2-2	CASSVFTGELFF	TGTGCCAGCAGCGTGTTCACCGGGGAGCTGTTTTTT
.	.	TRBV5-5	TRBJ2-2	CASSSQGTGELFF	TGTGCCAGCAGCTCACAGGGTACCGGGGAGCTGTTTTTT
few	TRBD2	TRBV11-2	TRBJ2-5	CASSLGTSGGHETQYF	TGTGCCAGCAGCTTGGGGACTAGCGGGGGGCACGAGACCCAGTACTTC
.	.	TRBV4-3	TRBJ2-3	CASSQDALTSGTDTQYF	TGCGCCAGCAGCCAAGACGCCCTCACGAGCGGCACAGATACGCAGTATTTT
few	.	TRBV6-1	TRBJ1-5	CASSDGRSLWHF	TGTGCCAGCAGTGATGGCCGCTCTTTGTGGCATTTT
few	TRBD1	TRBV6-5	TRBJ2-5	CASRRTGQETQYF	TGTGCCAGCAGGCGGACAGGCCAAGAGACCCAGTACTTC
.	.	TRBV18	TRBJ2-7	CASSPPVDTYEQYF	TGTGCCAGCTCACCACCGGTGGACACCTACGAGCAGTACTTC
.	.	TRBV18	TRBJ1-3	CASSPSSLGTIYF	TGTGCCAGCTCACCAAGTTCCCTGGGGACCATATATTTT
few	TRBD1	TRBV6-5	TRBJ2-7	CASSPGQARHEQYF	TGTGCCAGCAGTCCAGGACAGGCCCGCCACGAGCAGTACTTC
few	.	TRBV7-2	TRBJ2-7	CASSLAGGHYYEQYF	TGTGCCAGCAGCTTAGCCGGGGGACACTACTACGAGCAGTACTTC
few	.	TRBV5-1	TRBJ1-2	CASSPDSNYGYTF	TGCGCCAGCAGCCCCGACAGTAACTATGGCTACACCTTC
few	.	TRBV7-8	TRBJ2-7	CASSLVAGRNEQYF	TGTGCCAGCAGCTTAGTGGCAGGCCGTAACGAGCAGTACTTC
few	.	TRBV5-1	TRBJ2-7	CASSLTDRPVYEQYF	TGCGCCAGCAGCTTGACGGACAGACCCGTCTACGAGCAGTACTTC
many	.	TRBV7-9	TRBJ2-3	CASSLSAFTDTQYF	TGTGCCAGCAGCTTAAGCGCTTTCACAGATACGCAGTATTTT
few	TRBD1	TRBV7-2	TRBJ2-6	CASRGRRDSGANVLTF	TGTGCCTCCAGGGGGCGGCGAGACTCTGGGGCCAACGTCCTGACTTTC
.	.	TRBV29-1	TRBJ2-2	CSVEDQPGGQELFF	TGCAGCGTTGAAGATCAACCCGGGGGGCAGGAGCTGTTTTTT
.	TRBD1	TRBV7-6	TRBJ1-6	CASSSTSGTGFSYNSPLHF	TGTGCCAGCAGCTCCACCTCCGGGACAGGTTTCTCCTATAATTCACCCCTCCACTTT
few	TRBD2	TRBV5-1	TRBJ2-5	CASSRTSGSPFQETQYF	TGCGCCAGCAGCCGGACTAGCGGTTCCCCTTTCCAAGAGACCCAGTACTTC
.	.	TRBV21-1	TRBJ1-2	CASSNQEGQGHPYGYTF	TGTGCCAGCAGCAATCAGGAGGGCCAGGGACACCCCTATGGCTACACCTTC
.	.	TRBV30	TRBJ1-2	CAWSVAGTYGYTF	TGTGCCTGGAGTGTGGCAGGAACCTATGGCTACACCTTC
few	.	TRBV7-9	TRBJ1-6	CASTPRDTNSPLHF	TGTGCCAGCACCCCCCGGGACACTAATTCACCCCTCCACTTT
few	.	TRBV10-1	TRBJ2-7	CASSESGNLGSQYF	TGCGCCAGCAGTGAGTCGGGGAACCTGGGAAGTCAGTACTTC
few	TRBD2	TRBV28	TRBJ2-3	CASKSGGAKDTQYF	TGTGCCAGCAAAAGCGGGGGGGCCAAAGATACGCAGTATTTT
few	TRBD1	TRBV28	TRBJ1-2	CASSFGRGPGYTF	TGTGCCAGCAGTTTTGGCAGGGGGCCTGGCTACACCTTC
.	TRBD1	TRBV5-1	TRBJ2-3	CASSLGGQGPDTQYF	TGCGCCAGCAGCTTGGGGGGACAGGGCCCAGATACGCAGTATTTT